This TCR beta chain derives from a study of blood T cells in healthy people across ages. Study conclusions and caveats: Greater diversity and more naive CD4+ cells were seen in long-lived donors than in aged donors.

CDR1 is SGHTA, CDR2 FQGNSA, per germline. The CDR3 is 14 residues long. Trimming removed 5 bases from V and 5 bases from J, with 14 bases in between. As regards this clonotype: Its target is not known.

The authors ran a second PCR of about 6 to 11 cycles using a sample-barcoded 5' primer and a J-beta primer mix. TCRdb called the 5' RACE reads again in MiXCR, with one record for every CDR3 protein. Here the sample spans 1,800,000 or so distinct CDR3 sequences, about 39% being singletons. V gene TRBV7-2 combines with J gene TRBJ2-3, with D possibly matching TRBD2 (5 bases). The sequence came from a human donor in good health. Sequences were obtained from blood. CDR3 region: CASSPGGRQDTQYF. In DNA, the CDR3 is TGTGCCAGCAGCCCGGGCGGGCGCCAAGATACGCAGTATTTT.